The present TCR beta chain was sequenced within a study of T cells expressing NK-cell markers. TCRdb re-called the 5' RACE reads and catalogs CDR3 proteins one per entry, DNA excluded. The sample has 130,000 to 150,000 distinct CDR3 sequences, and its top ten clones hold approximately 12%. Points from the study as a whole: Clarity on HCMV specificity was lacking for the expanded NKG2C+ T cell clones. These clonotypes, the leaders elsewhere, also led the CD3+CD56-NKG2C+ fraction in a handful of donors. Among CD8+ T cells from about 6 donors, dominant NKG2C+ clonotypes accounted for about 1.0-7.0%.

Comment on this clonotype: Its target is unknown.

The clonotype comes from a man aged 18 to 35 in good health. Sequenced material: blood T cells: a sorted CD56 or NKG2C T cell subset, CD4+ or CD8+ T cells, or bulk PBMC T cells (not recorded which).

CDR3 region: CSGNPRRGGVSYEQYF. The rearrangement links TRBV29-1 to TRBJ2-7; checking the TCRdb D call of TRBD1 is not possible without DNA. Germline-derived CDR1 and CDR2 are SQVTM and ANQGSEA. This CDR3 has 16 amino acids.